The clone carrying this TCR beta chain showed up many times. Germline V lookup: CDR1 SGHTA, CDR2 FQGNSA. There are 16 residues in the CDR3. V dropped 5 bases and J dropped 0 bases, with 15 bases sitting between them. A sample-barcoded 5' primer and a J-beta primer mix were used in a second PCR of roughly 7 to 11 cycles. TCRdb passed the 5' RACE reads through MiXCR, listing each CDR3 protein once. The data contain some 700,000 distinct CDR3 sequences, about a fifth of them singletons. The source of the sample is a study of blood T cells in healthy people across ages. V is TRBV7-2 and J is TRBJ2-3; D perhaps matches TRBD2 (6 bases). The receptor's source is a man in his sixties or seventies in good health. The specimen sequenced was blood. CDR3 protein: CASSPQRALSTDTQYF. The CDR3 bases are TGTGCCAGCAGCCCCCAGCGGGCTCTTAGCACAGATACGCAGTATTTT.